This T cell receptor (beta chain) stems from a study of naive and memory T cell subsets. Notes on the study in general: Gini index rose across naive, CM, EM and EMRA in CD4 and CD8. Over 95% of naive TCR sequences appeared only once after error correction, unlike memory subsets.

An equimolar mix of two oligonucleotides served as the beta constant-region primer for TRBC1 and TRBC2. Nested alpha and beta constant-region primers with the SP2 primer drove four PCR rounds on ligated cDNA. TCRdb used MiXCR to reprocess the UMI-ligation and nested PCR reads, holding one entry per CDR3 protein. Among more than 35,000 distinct CDR3 sequences listed, approximately 12% were seen once. CD4+ T cell IFNgamma after overnight CMV lysate exposure gave donor CMV status. This clonotype was seen ten or more times. Its antigen is not known. With V trimmed by 7 bases and J by 2 bases, 4 bases remained unmatched. Looked up from germline, CDR1 is SGHTA and CDR2 is FQGNSA. The CDR3 is made up of 14 amino acids.

J is TRBJ2-2 and V is TRBV7-2; 7 nucleotides match TRBD1. Sequencing was performed on effector memory CD4+ T cells from blood. Regarding subset: effector memory, CD45RA- CD27-. This clonotype was obtained from a human donor in good health. The CDR3 sequence is CASTRDSNTGELFF. DNA of the CDR3: TGTGCCAGCACCCGGGACAGTAACACCGGGGAGCTGTTTTTT.